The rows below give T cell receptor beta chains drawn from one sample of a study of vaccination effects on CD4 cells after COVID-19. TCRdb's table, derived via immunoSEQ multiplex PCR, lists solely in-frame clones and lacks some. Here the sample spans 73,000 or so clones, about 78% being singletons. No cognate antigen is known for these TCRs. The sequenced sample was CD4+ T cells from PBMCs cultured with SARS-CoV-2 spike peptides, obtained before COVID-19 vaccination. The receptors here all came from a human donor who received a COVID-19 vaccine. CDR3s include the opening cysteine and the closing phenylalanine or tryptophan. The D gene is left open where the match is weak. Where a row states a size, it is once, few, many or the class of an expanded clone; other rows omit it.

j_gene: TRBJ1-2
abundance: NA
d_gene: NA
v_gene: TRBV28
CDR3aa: CASSLLGGLITGYTF
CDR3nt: TGTGCCAGCAGTTTACTGGGGGGGCTTATAACTGGCTACACCTTC

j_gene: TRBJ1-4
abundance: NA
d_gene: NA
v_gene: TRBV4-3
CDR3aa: CASSQDRGGTRLF
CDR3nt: TGCGCCAGCAGCCAAGACCGGGGGGGGACTAGGCTTTTT

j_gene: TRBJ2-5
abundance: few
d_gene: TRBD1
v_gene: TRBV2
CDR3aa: CASTGQGGQETQYF
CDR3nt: TGTGCCAGCACGGGACAGGGTGGGCAAGAGACCCAGTACTTC

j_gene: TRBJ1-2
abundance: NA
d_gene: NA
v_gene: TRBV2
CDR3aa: CASSAGLNYGYTF
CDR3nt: TGTGCCAGCAGTGCAGGGTTGAACTATGGCTACACCTTC

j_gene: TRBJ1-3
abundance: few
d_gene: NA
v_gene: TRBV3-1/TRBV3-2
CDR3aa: CASSQIYGNTIYF
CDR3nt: TGTGCCAGCAGCCAAATATACGGAAACACCATATATTTT

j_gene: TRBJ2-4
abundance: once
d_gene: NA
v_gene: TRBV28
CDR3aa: CASSFSSRSKRAKNIQYF
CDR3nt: TGTGCCAGCAGTTTTTCCTCCCGGAGTAAGAGGGCCAAAAACATTCAGTACTTC

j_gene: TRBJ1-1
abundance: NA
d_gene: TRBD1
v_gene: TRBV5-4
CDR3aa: CASSPNYRGDTEAFF
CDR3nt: TGTGCCAGCAGCCCGAACTACAGGGGGGACACTGAAGCTTTCTTT

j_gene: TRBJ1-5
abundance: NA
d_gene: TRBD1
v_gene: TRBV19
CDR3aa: CASSKGGVDQPQHF
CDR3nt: TGTGCCAGTAGTAAAGGGGGCGTCGATCAGCCCCAGCATTTT

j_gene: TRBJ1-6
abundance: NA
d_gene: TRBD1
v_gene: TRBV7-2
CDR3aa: CASSAVQGVRSPLHF
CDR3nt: TGTGCCAGCAGCGCTGTGCAGGGGGTACGATCACCCCTCCACTTT

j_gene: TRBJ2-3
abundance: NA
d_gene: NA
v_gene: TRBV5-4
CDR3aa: CASSWGGARTDTQYF
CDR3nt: TGTGCCAGCAGCTGGGGGGGGGCTCGCACAGATACGCAGTATTTT

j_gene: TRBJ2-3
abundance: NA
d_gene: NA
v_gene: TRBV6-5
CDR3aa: CASSATALDTQYF
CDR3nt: TGTGCCAGCAGCGCCACAGCGTTGGATACGCAGTATTTT

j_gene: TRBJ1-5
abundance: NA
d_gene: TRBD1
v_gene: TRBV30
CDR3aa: CAWSAKGARQPQHF
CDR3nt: TGTGCCTGGAGTGCCAAGGGGGCTAGACAGCCCCAGCATTTT

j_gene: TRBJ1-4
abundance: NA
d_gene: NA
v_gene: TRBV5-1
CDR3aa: CASSLRPSGTNEKLFF
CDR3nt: TGCGCCAGCAGCTTACGCCCATCGGGGACTAATGAAAAACTGTTTTTT

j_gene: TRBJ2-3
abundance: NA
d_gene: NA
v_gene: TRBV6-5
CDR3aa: CASSQQGPTQYF
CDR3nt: TGTGCCAGCAGCCAACAGGGTCCAACGCAGTATTTT

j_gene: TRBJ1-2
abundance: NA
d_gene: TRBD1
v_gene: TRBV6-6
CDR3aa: CASTGGFGYTF
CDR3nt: TGTGCCAGTACAGGGGGCTTTGGCTACACCTTC

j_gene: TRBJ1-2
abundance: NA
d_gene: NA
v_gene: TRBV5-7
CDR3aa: CASSSKEGVRNYGYTF
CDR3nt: TGTGCCAGCAGCTCGAAGGAGGGGGTAAGGAACTATGGCTACACCTTC